This T cell receptor beta chain originates from a study of cytomegalovirus exposure and HLA in healthy donors. Germline CDR1 MDHEN, CDR2 SYDVKM. V lost 3 bases, J lost 0 bases, and 12 bases lay in between. The CDR3 loop spans 15 amino acids. General observations from the study: It was approximately 160 TCR beta chains that were listed as cytomegalovirus-associated. According to reports, the classifier identified cytomegalovirus status with high specificity and sensitivity.

Points on this clone: Antigen unknown.

The validation cohort, a group of over a hundred subjects, included the donors and was separate from the roughly 600-subject first cohort. Repertoires were generated with immunoSEQ multiplex PCR, while TCRdb's copy carries only in-frame clones and drops some. This sample has approximately 65,000 clones, with over 95% found just once. The chain links TRBV28 to TRBJ2-7; D is undetermined. The clonotype originates from a woman under 30 in good health and CMV-seropositive. Sequenced sample: PBMCs. The DNA for the CDR3 is TGTGCCAGCAGTTTTGTTTCGGGTCGCTCCTACGAGCAGTACTTC. This codes for CASSFVSGRSYEQYF.